Listed below are T cell receptor beta chains from one sample, sequenced in a study of blood T cells in healthy people across ages. TCRdb redid the calling of the 5' RACE reads with MiXCR, one entry per CDR3 protein. The repertoire has under 2,000,000 distinct CDR3 sequences, around 48% of them found once; the top ten carry around 2.1%. Sequencing was performed on blood. The receptors stem from a woman between 35 and 50 years old in good health. Both conserved end residues are part of each CDR3. The order of the fields is D gene, V gene, J gene, clone size, CDR3 protein, CDR3 DNA. D genes are given only for firm matches. Size tells how often a clone was seen (once, few, many) or the class of an expanded clone, and some rows leave it out.

NA	TRBV29-1	TRBJ2-4	NA	CSVEAAAKNIQYF	TGCAGCGTTGAAGCCGCCGCCAAAAACATTCAGTACTTC
NA	TRBV29-1	TRBJ1-1	once	CSVGHGTEAFF	TGCAGCGTTGGACATGGCACTGAAGCTTTCTTT
TRBD1	TRBV5-6	TRBJ1-1	few	CASSRTGTGGTEAFF	TGTGCCAGCAGCCGGACCGGGACAGGGGGCACTGAAGCTTTCTTT
NA	TRBV12-3/TRBV12-4	TRBJ2-1	NA	CASTPILNEQFF	TGTGCCAGCACCCCTATACTAAATGAGCAGTTCTTC
NA	TRBV4-2	TRBJ2-1	NA	CASSQDFGPGNGQFF	NA
TRBD2	TRBV7-6	TRBJ2-1	NA	CASSSTSGGALGEQFF	TGTGCCAGCAGCTCGACTAGCGGGGGGGCCTTGGGTGAGCAGTTCTTC
NA	TRBV21-1	TRBJ2-5	once	CASSKGNGEVTQYF	TGTGCCAGCAGCAAAGGAAACGGGGAGGTGACCCAGTACTTC
NA	TRBV19	TRBJ2-5	NA	CASSMITNEQYF	TGTGCCAGTAGTATGATAACCAATGAGCAGTACTTC
NA	TRBV2	TRBJ2-7	NA	CASIRPPGDEQYF	TGTGCCAGCATCCGGCCCCCTGGCGACGAGCAGTACTTC
TRBD2	TRBV6-5	TRBJ2-3	NA	CASSRAGRNTDTQYF	TGTGCCAGCAGCCGAGCGGGGCGCAACACAGATACGCAGTATTTT
NA	TRBV20-1	TRBJ1-4	NA	CSAPRGDEKLFF	TGCAGTGCACCCCGGGGTGATGAAAAACTGTTTTTT
NA	TRBV29-1	TRBJ2-7	few	CSVEGRDEQYF	TGCAGCGTTGAAGGCCGGGACGAGCAGTACTTC
NA	TRBV5-1	TRBJ2-3	NA	CASSFRLRGTDTQYF	TGCGCCAGCAGCTTCCGTCTAAGGGGTACAGATACGCAGTATTTT
TRBD1	TRBV4-2	TRBJ2-1	NA	CASSRFTGTGVGEQFF	TGTGCCAGCAGCCGTTTCACGGGGACAGGGGTGGGCGAGCAGTTCTTC
TRBD1	TRBV4-3	TRBJ2-2	NA	CASSQDPGTGGVTGELFF	TGCGCCAGCAGCCAAGATCCAGGGACAGGGGGCGTCACCGGGGAGCTGTTTTTT
NA	TRBV4-2	TRBJ1-6	few	CASSHFNAPLHF	TGTGCCAGCAGCCATTTCAACGCACCCCTCCACTTT
NA	TRBV10-3	TRBJ1-1	NA	CAIRSDRFLEGGTEAFF	TGTGCCATCAGATCCGACAGGTTTCTAGAAGGGGGCACTGAAGCTTTCTTT
NA	TRBV6-5	TRBJ2-1	few	CASIQQEGYNEQFF	TGTGCCAGCATCCAGCAGGAGGGTTATAATGAGCAGTTCTTC
TRBD1	TRBV28	TRBJ2-1	NA	CASCYHRGFHNEQFF	TGTGCCAGCTGTTACCACAGGGGCTTCCACAATGAGCAGTTCTTC
NA	TRBV10-3	TRBJ1-2	NA	CAIRSGRSSYGYTF	TGTGCCATCAGATCGGGACGCTCCTCCTATGGCTACACCTTC
TRBD1	TRBV5-1	TRBJ1-1	few	CASSPTGEVNTEAFF	TGCGCCAGCAGCCCGACAGGGGAGGTGAACACTGAAGCTTTCTTT
NA	TRBV28	TRBJ2-3	NA	CASSLRWDRSTDTQYF	TGTGCCAGCAGTTTAAGGTGGGACCGAAGCACGGATACGCAGTATTTT
NA	TRBV20-1	TRBJ1-2	NA	CSAEVGGGANYGYTF	TGCAGTGCCGAGGTGGGAGGGGGAGCTAACTATGGCTACACCTTC
TRBD1	TRBV10-3	TRBJ1-6	NA	CATAGQHGSSPLHF	TGTGCCACTGCGGGACAGCACGGTAGTTCACCCCTCCACTTT
TRBD2	TRBV25-1	TRBJ2-1	NA	CASRALAGVYNEQFF	TGTGCCAGCAGAGCACTAGCGGGGGTTTACAATGAGCAGTTCTTC
NA	TRBV6-5	TRBJ1-2	few	CASSYSGTSYGYTF	TGTGCCAGCAGTTACTCCGGGACCAGCTATGGCTACACCTTC
NA	TRBV4-3	TRBJ2-4	NA	CASSQDLGTTAKNIQYF	TGCGCCAGCAGCCAAGATCTGGGGACAACAGCCAAAAACATTCAGTACTTC
TRBD1	TRBV6-6	TRBJ2-1	few	CASSHTGTGVDEQFF	TGTGCCAGCAGTCACACCGGGACAGGGGTAGATGAGCAGTTCTTC
NA	TRBV21-1	TRBJ2-5	few	CASSPMKHRGQETQYF	TGTGCCAGCAGCCCAATGAAGCACAGGGGGCAAGAGACCCAGTACTTC
NA	TRBV20-1	TRBJ2-3	few	CSARDPITPTDTQYF	TGCAGTGCTAGAGATCCCATAACCCCCACAGATACGCAGTATTTT
TRBD2	TRBV5-1	TRBJ2-3	NA	CASSLIGSGGDTQYF	TGCGCCAGCAGCTTGATTGGTAGCGGGGGAGATACGCAGTATTTT
NA	TRBV12-3/TRBV12-4	TRBJ2-3	NA	CASSLNSATSSTDTQYF	TGTGCCAGCAGTTTAAATTCGGCGACATCTAGCACAGATACGCAGTATTTT
TRBD1	TRBV28	TRBJ2-5	few	CASSLRQGYQETQYF	TGTGCCAGCAGTCTCCGACAGGGATACCAAGAGACCCAGTACTTC
TRBD1	TRBV4-2	TRBJ1-6	NA	CASSQGQGRTYNSPLHF	TGTGCCAGCAGCCAGGGACAGGGACGCACCTATAATTCACCCCTCCACTTT
TRBD2	TRBV6-2/TRBV6-3	TRBJ2-3	NA	CASSPLTSAGTDTQYF	TGTGCCAGCAGCCCCTTAACTAGCGCGGGCACAGATACGCAGTATTTT
TRBD1	TRBV5-1	TRBJ2-7	NA	CASSLADRVFEQYF	TGCGCCAGCAGCTTGGCGGACAGGGTGTTCGAGCAGTACTTC
TRBD2	TRBV6-1	TRBJ2-1	NA	CASKVAGGIEQFF	TGTGCCAGCAAGGTAGCGGGGGGAATTGAGCAGTTCTTC
TRBD2	TRBV20-1	TRBJ2-5	NA	CSPGLAGGRSYF	TGCAGTCCGGGACTAGCGGGGGGGAGGTCGTACTTC
NA	TRBV3-1	TRBJ2-7	NA	CASSQEGRPYEQYF	TGTGCCAGCAGCCAAGAAGGACGGCCCTACGAGCAGTACTTC
NA	TRBV6-2/TRBV6-3	TRBJ1-6	once	CASMPGRSYNSPLHF	TGTGCCAGCATGCCAGGACGTTCCTATAATTCACCCCTCCACTTT
NA	TRBV28	TRBJ2-7	few	CASSTTGTATYEQYF	TGTGCCAGCAGCACTACGGGGACGGCAACCTACGAGCAGTACTTC
NA	TRBV11-2	TRBJ1-2	NA	CASSSGGDYTF	TGCGCCAGCAGCTCGGGAGGTGACTACACCTTC
TRBD1	TRBV18	TRBJ2-1	NA	CASSPGTGVINEQFF	TGTGCCAGCTCACCAGGGACAGGGGTCATAAATGAGCAGTTCTTC
TRBD2	TRBV29-1	TRBJ2-5	many	CSVAGTSGGQETQYF	TGCAGCGTTGCGGGGACTAGCGGGGGCCAAGAGACCCAGTACTTC
TRBD1	TRBV29-1	TRBJ1-2	few	CSAWDRGVTGYTF	TGCAGCGCATGGGACAGGGGAGTGACTGGCTACACCTTC
TRBD2	TRBV9	TRBJ2-5	NA	CASSVTPSGDETQYF	TGTGCCAGCAGCGTGACCCCCAGCGGGGATGAGACCCAGTACTTC
NA	TRBV27	TRBJ2-5	few	CATPGYFETQYF	TGTGCCACCCCGGGGTATTTCGAGACCCAGTACTTC
NA	TRBV7-2	TRBJ1-5	NA	CASSLVWRGGSNQPQHF	TGTGCCAGCAGCTTAGTGTGGAGGGGGGGAAGCAATCAGCCCCAGCATTTT
NA	TRBV7-9	TRBJ2-7	NA	CASSVDFSYEQYF	TGTGCCAGCAGTGTGGACTTCTCCTACGAGCAGTACTTC
NA	TRBV14	TRBJ2-5	NA	CASSQNEEETQYF	TGTGCCAGCAGCCAAAATGAAGAAGAGACCCAGTACTTC
NA	TRBV6-5	TRBJ2-3	NA	CASSYTTGTDTQYF	TGTGCCAGCAGTTACACGACTGGCACAGATACGCAGTATTTT
NA	TRBV2	TRBJ2-4	NA	CASTRRGAKNIQYF	TGTGCCAGCACACGTCGGGGGGCCAAAAACATTCAGTACTTC
NA	TRBV6-1	TRBJ2-7	NA	CASSSKGKGQRNEQYF	TGTGCCAGCAGTTCTAAGGGAAAGGGTCAAAGGAATGAGCAGTACTTC
NA	TRBV4-2	TRBJ2-7	NA	CASSQDGTEYEQYF	TGTGCCAGCAGCCAAGATGGGACGGAGTACGAGCAGTACTTC
NA	TRBV4-3	TRBJ1-2	NA	CASSQDRGPEGYTF	TGCGCCAGCAGCCAAGATCGCGGGCCTGAGGGCTACACCTTC